This T cell receptor (beta chain) comes out of a study of cytomegalovirus exposure and HLA in healthy donors. Study-wide results and caveats: For TCR beta chains, V- and J-gene trimming was later linked to a missense DCLRE1C variant.

Germline V lookup: CDR1 PRHDT, CDR2 FYEKMQ (reference sequence). This CDR3 contains 15 residues. After removal of 0 bases from V and 2 bases from J, the junction contained 4 bases not matched to a gene. At the time of sampling, donors were nominally healthy, though unrecorded immune exposures were likely. On this clone itself: What it binds is not known.

The PCR contained 60 Vbeta and 13 Jbeta primers. Libraries were prepared by immunoSEQ multiplex PCR; TCRdb keeps only in-frame clonotypes and omits some of them. The data show about 120,000 clones, over 60% seen once. The V gene is TRBV13, the J gene TRBJ2-7, with 7 bases aligning to TRBD2. The sequence was collected from a male donor in good health and CMV-seropositive. The sequencing input was PBMCs. DNA for the CDR3: TGTGCCAGCAGCTTAGGGGCGGGAGTCACCTACGAGCAGTACTTC. The encoded protein is CASSLGAGVTYEQYF.